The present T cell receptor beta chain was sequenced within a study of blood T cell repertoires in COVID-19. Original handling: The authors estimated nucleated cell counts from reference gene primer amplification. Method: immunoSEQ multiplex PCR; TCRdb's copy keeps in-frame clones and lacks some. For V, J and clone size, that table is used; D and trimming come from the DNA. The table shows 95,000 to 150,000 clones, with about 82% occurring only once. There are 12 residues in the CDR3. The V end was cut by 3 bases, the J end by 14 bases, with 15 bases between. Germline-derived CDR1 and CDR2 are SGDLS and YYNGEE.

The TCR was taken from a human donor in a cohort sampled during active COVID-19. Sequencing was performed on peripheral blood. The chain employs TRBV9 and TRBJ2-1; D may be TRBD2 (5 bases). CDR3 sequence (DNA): TGTGCCAGCAGCGCTTCCCTGGGAGAGAAGTTCTTC. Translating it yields CASSASLGEKFF. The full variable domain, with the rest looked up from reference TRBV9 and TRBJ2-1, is DSGVTQTPKHLITATGQRVTLRCSPRSGDLSVYWYQQSLDQGLQFLIQYYNGEERAKGNILERFSAQQFPDLHSELNLSSLELGDSALYFCASSASLGEKFFGPGTRLTVL.